This T cell receptor (beta chain) was recovered during a study of shared clonotypes between healthy human individuals. This clone occurred once. The CDR3 totals 13 residues. V gave up 4 bases and J gave up 4 bases, with 13 bases separating them. The germline CDR1 and CDR2 sequences are SQVTM and ANQGSEA. Clones were read by immunoSEQ multiplex PCR, and TCRdb kept only the in-frame ones, dropping some. The sample shows millions of clones, more than 90% of them seen only once. V is TRBV29-1 and J is TRBJ2-5, with D unclear. The TCR sequence derives from a young man in good health. Sequencing used naive CD4+ T cells sorted from blood. Subset described: CD45RA+ positively selected. This CDR3 reads CSVVGDGRETQYF. The CDR3 DNA reads as TGCAGCGTTGTGGGCGACGGCCGAGAGACCCAGTACTTC.